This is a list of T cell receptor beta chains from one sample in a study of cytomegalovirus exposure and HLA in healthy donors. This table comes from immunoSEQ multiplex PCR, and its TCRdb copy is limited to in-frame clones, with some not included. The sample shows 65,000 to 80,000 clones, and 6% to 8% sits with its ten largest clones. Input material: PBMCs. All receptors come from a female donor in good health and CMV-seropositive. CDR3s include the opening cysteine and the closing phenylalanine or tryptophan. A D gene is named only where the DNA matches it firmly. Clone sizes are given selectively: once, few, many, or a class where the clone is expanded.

TGTGCCAGCAGCTTAGAAGGCAGGGAAATAGGCTACACCTTC CASSLEGREIGYTF 14 NA TRBJ1-2 TRBV7-9 NA
TGTGCCAGCAGCGTAGCTAGCGGAGGCTCCGACAATGAGCAGTTCTTC CASSVASGGSDNEQFF 16 TRBD2 TRBJ2-1 TRBV9 NA
TGCGCCAGCAGCTTGGACGGGGAAGCTAACTATGGCTACACCTTC CASSLDGEANYGYTF 15 NA TRBJ1-2 TRBV5-1 NA
TGCGCCATCTCCCGGGACTGCCGCTACACTGAAGCTTTCTTT CAISRDCRYTEAFF 14 NA TRBJ1-1 TRBV23-1 NA
TGTGCCAGCAGTTTTCGGGAAGATTCACCCCTCCACTTT CASSFREDSPLHF 13 NA TRBJ1-6 TRBV6-5 NA
TGCGCCAGCAGCTTGGAGAGTTTCACTGAAGCTTTCTTT CASSLESFTEAFF 13 NA TRBJ1-1 TRBV5-1 NA
TGTGCCAGCAGCCAAGGCGTTCTGAAGAACTATGGCTACACCTTC CASSQGVLKNYGYTF 15 NA TRBJ1-2 TRBV14 NA
TGTGCCAGCAGCTTCGCAGGGGACGGGCAGCCCCAGCATTTT CASSFAGDGQPQHF 14 NA TRBJ1-5 TRBV7-8 NA
TGTGCCCTCAGCTTGGAGCAGGGAGGGGGCTCTGGGGCCAACGTCCTGACTTTC CALSLEQGGGSGANVLTF 18 NA TRBJ2-6 TRBV5-7 NA
TGTGCCAGCGGGCCTGGGACTAGCGGGAGGCACGCGAACACCGGGGAGCTGTTTTTT CASGPGTSGRHANTGELFF 19 TRBD2 TRBJ2-2 TRBV7-3 NA
TGTGCCTGGAGTAAACAGGCCGACTATGGCTACACCTTC CAWSKQADYGYTF 13 NA TRBJ1-2 TRBV30 NA
TGTGCCAGCAGCCAACCACAGGGTTCCAGGGAGCTGTTTTTT CASSQPQGSRELFF 14 NA TRBJ2-2 TRBV4-2 NA
TGTGCCAGCTCACCAAACAGGGGAGTGAACACTGAAGCTTTCTTT CASSPNRGVNTEAFF 15 TRBD1 TRBJ1-1 TRBV18 NA
TGTGCCAGCTCACCTTACAGGGTTGATCAGCCCCAGCATTTT CASSPYRVDQPQHF 14 NA TRBJ1-5 TRBV18 NA
TGTGCCAGCAACTTCGACAGATCCTACGAGCAGTACTTC CASNFDRSYEQYF 13 NA TRBJ2-7 TRBV7-2 NA
TGCGCCAGCAGCTCCGGGACACGGGCCTACGAGCAGTACTTC CASSSGTRAYEQYF 14 NA TRBJ2-7 TRBV5-1 NA
TGTGCCAGCAGCTCGACTATGAGCTCCTACAATGAGCAGTTCTTC CASSSTMSSYNEQFF 15 NA TRBJ2-1 TRBV7-8 NA
TGTGCCAGCAGCCAAGACACAGACAGGGGGCTTTACAATGAGCAGTTCTTC CASSQDTDRGLYNEQFF 17 TRBD1 TRBJ2-1 TRBV4-2 NA
TGTGCCAGCAACCTCTGGGGGGGGGCTGGGAAGCTGTTTTTT CASNLWGGAGKLFF 14 NA TRBJ2-2 TRBV2 NA
TGCAGCGCGCTGGGACTAGCGGGGCAGGGCGAGCAGTTCTTC CSALGLAGQGEQFF 14 TRBD2 TRBJ2-1 TRBV29-1 NA
TGTGCCAGCAGCCCGATAGCGGGAGCGCCCTCCCCTCTTATAAGTGAGCAGTTCTTC CASSPIAGAPSPLISEQFF 19 TRBD2 TRBJ2-1 TRBV5-4 NA
TGTGCCAGCGACAGGGCTAACTATGGCTACACCTTC CASDRANYGYTF 12 TRBD1 TRBJ1-2 TRBV9 NA
TGTGCCAGTAGTGCGGAGGCTGGGGCCAACGTCCTGACTTTC CASSAEAGANVLTF 14 NA TRBJ2-6 TRBV19 NA
TGTGCCAGCAGCTTTCGTGGACAGACCGTGATTAATGAAAAACTGTTTTTT CASSFRGQTVINEKLFF 17 NA TRBJ1-4 TRBV7-9 NA
TGCGCCAGCAGCCTCATCCACACAGGGGTTGTGGAAGATACGCAGTATTTT CASSLIHTGVVEDTQYF 17 TRBD1 TRBJ2-3 TRBV4-1 NA
TGTGCCAGCAGCTTGGGCGGGAGTGGGGCAGATACGCAGTATTTT CASSLGGSGADTQYF 15 TRBD2 TRBJ2-3 TRBV13 NA
TGTGCCACCCGGGACAGGAACTCCTACGAGCAGTACTTC CATRDRNSYEQYF 13 TRBD1 TRBJ2-7 TRBV19 NA
TGTGCCAGCAGCCGATCCGGGACTAGCGCCCAAGAGACCCAGTACTTC CASSRSGTSAQETQYF 16 TRBD2 TRBJ2-5 TRBV7-3 NA
TGCGCCAGCAGCTTGGGGGGGCGAGAGACCCAGTACTTC CASSLGGRETQYF 13 NA TRBJ2-5 TRBV5-1 NA
TGTGCCAGCAGGCTACAAACCAGGGGCATAGGCGGGGAGCTGTTTTTT CASRLQTRGIGGELFF 16 NA TRBJ2-2 TRBV7-2 NA
TGCGCCAGCAGCCAAAATCCAGGGCCTAGCAATCAGCCCCAGCATTTT CASSQNPGPSNQPQHF 16 NA TRBJ1-5 TRBV4-3 NA
TGTGCCACCAACTCCAGGGTGTCCTACGAGCAGTACTTC CATNSRVSYEQYF 13 NA TRBJ2-7 TRBV30 NA
TGCGCCAGCCATGGGGTTAGCGGGGGGGCGAATGAGCAGTTCTTC CASHGVSGGANEQFF 15 TRBD2 TRBJ2-1 TRBV5-1 NA
TGTGCCAGCAGCTCCCCAGGGTTTTTTAACACCGGGGAGCTGTTTTTT CASSSPGFFNTGELFF 16 NA TRBJ2-2 TRBV7-9 NA
TGCGCCAGCAGTTACGGACTAGCCATCTACAATGAGCAGTTCTTC CASSYGLAIYNEQFF 15 TRBD2 TRBJ2-1 TRBV4-3 NA
TGCGCCAGCAGCTTGGAGACAGGGGACCAAGAGACCCAGTACTTC CASSLETGDQETQYF 15 TRBD1 TRBJ2-5 TRBV5-1 NA
TGCGCCAGCACCATTGGCAATGGGCCCCAGAACACTGAAGCTTTCTTT CASTIGNGPQNTEAFF 16 NA TRBJ1-1 TRBV5-1 NA
TGCGCCAGCAGGTTGATCGGCGGGAGCTCCTACAATGAGCAGTTCTTC CASRLIGGSSYNEQFF 16 TRBD2 TRBJ2-1 TRBV5-1 NA
TGTGCCAGCAGCCCCCAGGGCCTCAGGGCAGAGCCCCAGCATTTT CASSPQGLRAEPQHF 15 NA TRBJ1-5 TRBV5-8 NA
TGTGCCAGCTCATTTTCCGGGACAGGGTCCTACGAGCAGTACTTC CASSFSGTGSYEQYF 15 TRBD1 TRBJ2-7 TRBV18 NA
TGCGCCAGCAGCTTGGAGGGAAACGGAGGCTACGAGCAGTACTTC CASSLEGNGGYEQYF 15 NA TRBJ2-7 TRBV5-1 NA
TGTGCCAGCAGCGTAGGTGGCGGGAGCCCAGATACGCAGTATTTT CASSVGGGSPDTQYF 15 TRBD2 TRBJ2-3 TRBV9 NA
TGTGCCATCAGGGAACCGGGACAGGGGTTCTCCTACGAGCAGTACTTC CAIREPGQGFSYEQYF 16 TRBD1 TRBJ2-7 TRBV10-3 NA
TGTGCCTCCTCCATAGGCCGACGGGGGGTCACTGAAGCTTTCTTT CASSIGRRGVTEAFF 15 NA TRBJ1-1 TRBV30 NA
TGTGCCTGTCCTCCAAGAGGACACTCTGGAAACACCATATATTTT CACPPRGHSGNTIYF 15 NA TRBJ1-3 TRBV30 NA
TGTGCCTGGAGTGTACTGCCGCTAGCGGGGGGACTATTGAACACCGGGGAGCTGTTTTTT CAWSVLPLAGGLLNTGELFF 20 TRBD2 TRBJ2-2 TRBV30 NA
TGTGCCAGCAGCTTGTTGCGGGGGGGCTACAATGAGCAGTTCTTC CASSLLRGGYNEQFF 15 TRBD2 TRBJ2-1 TRBV5-6 NA
TGCGCCAGCAAGGGACATAATGAGCAGTTCTTC CASKGHNEQFF 11 NA TRBJ2-1 TRBV4-3 NA
TGCGCCAGCAGCCCCGGGGGGAGTTACGAGCAGTACTTC CASSPGGSYEQYF 13 TRBD2 TRBJ2-7 TRBV5-1 NA
TGTGCATTCAGGTTCAGCGAGACAGAGCCTGAGGACACAGATACGCAGTATTTT CAFRFSETEPEDTDTQYF 18 NA TRBJ2-3 TRBV7-8 NA
TGTGCCAGCAGCCAAGGGTTCGGCCCAGGGGGCTACACCTTC CASSQGFGPGGYTF 14 NA TRBJ1-2 TRBV7-2 medium-sized
TGTGCCAGCAGCGTAGGAGGGGGCGCGGGCACCGGGGAGCTGTTTTTT CASSVGGGAGTGELFF 16 TRBD1 TRBJ2-2 TRBV9 NA
TGTGCCAGCAGTTTACTAACTGCCACGGGGGATCAGCCCCAGCATTTT CASSLLTATGDQPQHF 16 NA TRBJ1-5 TRBV28 NA
TGTGCCAGCAGTTTATACCAGGGAATACAAGAGACCCAGTACTTC CASSLYQGIQETQYF 15 NA TRBJ2-5 TRBV28 NA
TGTGCCAGCAAGGGACTAGCGGGGGTTGGGACCGGGGAGCTGTTTTTT CASKGLAGVGTGELFF 16 TRBD2 TRBJ2-2 TRBV19 NA
TGCGCCAGCAGCCACCCCGGGACTAGCTTATCCTACGAGCAGTACTTC CASSHPGTSLSYEQYF 16 TRBD2 TRBJ2-7 TRBV4-1 NA
TGCGCCAGCAGCCAGACTACTGGGCTAAATTCACCCCTCCACTTT CASSQTTGLNSPLHF 15 NA TRBJ1-6 TRBV4-3 NA
TGCGCCAGCAGCCAAGAGTGGACAGCAAAGTACGAGCAGTACTTC CASSQEWTAKYEQYF 15 NA TRBJ2-7 TRBV4-3 NA